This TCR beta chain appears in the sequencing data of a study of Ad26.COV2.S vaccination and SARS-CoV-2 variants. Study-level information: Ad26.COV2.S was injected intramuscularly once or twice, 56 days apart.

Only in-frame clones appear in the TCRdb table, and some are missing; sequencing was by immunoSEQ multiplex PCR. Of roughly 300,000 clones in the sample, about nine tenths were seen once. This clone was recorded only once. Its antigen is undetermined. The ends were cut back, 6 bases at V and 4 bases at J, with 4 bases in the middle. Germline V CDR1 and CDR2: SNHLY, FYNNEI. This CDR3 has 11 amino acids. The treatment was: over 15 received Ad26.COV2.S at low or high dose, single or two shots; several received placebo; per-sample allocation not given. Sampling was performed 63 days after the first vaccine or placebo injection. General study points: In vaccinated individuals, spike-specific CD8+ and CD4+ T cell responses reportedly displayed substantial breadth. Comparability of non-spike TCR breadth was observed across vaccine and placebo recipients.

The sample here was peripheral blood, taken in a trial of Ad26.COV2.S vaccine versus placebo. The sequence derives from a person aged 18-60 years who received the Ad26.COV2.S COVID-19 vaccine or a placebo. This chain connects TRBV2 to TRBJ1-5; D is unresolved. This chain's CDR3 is CASRDNQPQHF. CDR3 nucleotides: TGTGCCAGCAGGGATAATCAGCCCCAGCATTTT.